This TCR beta chain was observed in a study of blood T cells in healthy people across ages. Overall study context: About one barcoded beta molecule per two T cells was the capture yield of template switching.

The authors ran a second PCR of about 6 to 12 cycles using a sample-barcoded 5' primer and a J-beta primer mix. Using its own MiXCR run on the 5' RACE reads, TCRdb lists one record per CDR3 protein. The sample includes more than 700,000 distinct CDR3 sequences, less than 60% of them seen just once. General study points: Compared with aged donors, long-lived donors showed fewer expanded clones, suggesting selection.

Note on this clonotype: As yet, its antigen is unknown.

The CDR3 is made up of 15 amino acids. CDR1 and CDR2 from the germline V gene are SNHLY and FYNNEI. After removal of 8 bases from V and 2 bases from J, the junction contained 10 bases not matched to a gene. Input material: blood. The chain recombines TRBV2 with TRBJ2-3; the match to TRBD1 covers 7 bases. The clonotype was recovered from an elderly man in good health. CDR3 region: CASGLGTADTDTQYF. CDR3 DNA: TGTGCCAGCGGCCTCGGGACAGCTGACACAGATACGCAGTATTTT.